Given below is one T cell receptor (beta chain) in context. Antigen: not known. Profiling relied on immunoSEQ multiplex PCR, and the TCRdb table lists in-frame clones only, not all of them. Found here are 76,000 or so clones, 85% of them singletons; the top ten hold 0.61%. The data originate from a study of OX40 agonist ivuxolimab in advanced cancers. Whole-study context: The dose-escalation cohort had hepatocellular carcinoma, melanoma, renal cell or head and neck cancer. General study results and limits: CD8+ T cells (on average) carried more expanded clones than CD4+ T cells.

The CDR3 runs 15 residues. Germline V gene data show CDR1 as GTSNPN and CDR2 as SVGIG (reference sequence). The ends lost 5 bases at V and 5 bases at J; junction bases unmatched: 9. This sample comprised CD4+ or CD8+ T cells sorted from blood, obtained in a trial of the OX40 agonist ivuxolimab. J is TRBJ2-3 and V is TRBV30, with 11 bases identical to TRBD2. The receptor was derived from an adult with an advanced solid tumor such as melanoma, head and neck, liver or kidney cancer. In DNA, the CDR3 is TGTGCCTGGGGAAGACTAGCGGGGAGGGGAGATACGCAGTATTTT. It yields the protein CAWGRLAGRGDTQYF.